The 10 T cell receptor beta chains below all came from one sample that was sequenced in a study of T cells after posttransplantation cyclophosphamide. TCRdb's copy holds only in-frame clones and misses some; the assay was immunoSEQ multiplex PCR. The profile shows about 3,600 clones, roughly 70% of them singletons. What was sequenced was memory CD8+ T cells sorted from blood. Every receptor here comes from a man aged 50-59 years.

This chain joins TRBV6-5 and TRBJ2-2; a possible D gene is TRBD2 (5 bases). Between the trimmed V and J ends, which lost 7 bases and 4 bases, there was a span of 16 bases. CDR3 size: 15 residues. Germline-derived CDR1 and CDR2 are MNHEY and SVGAGI. As DNA, the CDR3 is TGTGCCAGCAATTCCCCGGGGATGGGCACCGGGGAGCTGTTTTTT. Translating it yields CASNSPGMGTGELFF.

The chain joins TRBV2 to TRBJ1-5, with D perhaps TRBD1 (5 bases). Trimming took off 3 bases at V and 4 bases at J, with 19 bases between the two ends. This CDR3 spans 17 amino acids. CDR1 and CDR2 (germline): SNHLY, FYNNEI. CDR3 in amino acids: CASSDPLRDLRNQPQHF. As DNA, the CDR3 is TGTGCCAGCAGTGACCCACTCAGGGATCTAAGGAATCAGCCCCAGCATTTT.

The chain combines TRBV6-5 with TRBJ2-7, with D possibly TRBD2 on 5 matching bases. Looked up from germline, CDR1 is MNHEY and CDR2 is SVGAGI. The V gene lost 7 bases and the J gene lost 6 bases, with 16 bases spanning the gap. The CDR3 is made up of 13 amino acids. This CDR3 reads CASNSFGDREQYF. CDR3 DNA sequence: TGTGCCAGCAATTCGTTCGGGGATCGCGAGCAGTACTTC.

V gene TRBV6-5 combines with J gene TRBJ2-7, with a possible D match to TRBD1 (5 bases). V gave up 4 bases and J gave up 8 bases, with 15 bases separating them. The CDR3 loop spans 13 amino acids. Germline V gene sequence: CDR1 MNHEY, CDR2 SVGAGI. The CDR3 reads CASSWIEGAQQYF. The CDR3 DNA is TGTGCCAGCAGTTGGATAGAAGGGGCCCAGCAGTACTTC.

V is TRBV9 and J is TRBJ1-2; tentative D call: TRBD1 (6 bases). The germline CDR1 and CDR2 sequences are SGDLS and YYNGEE. The V end lost 3 bases, the J end lost 6 bases, and 12 bases lay between the germline ends. The CDR3 is made up of 13 amino acids. The CDR3 DNA is TGTGCCAGCAGCGGATTAAACAGGGATGGCTACACCTTC. Residues: CASSGLNRDGYTF.

This clone was detected a few times. The chain carries TRBV10-3 and TRBJ2-7; D not resolved. This CDR3 contains 12 residues. Per the germline V gene, CDR1 is ENHRY and CDR2 is SYGVKD. V gave up 10 bases and J gave up 0 bases, with 10 bases separating them. The CDR3 is CASREASYEQYF. In DNA form, the CDR3 reads TGTGCCAGTCGTGAAGCCTCCTACGAGCAGTACTTC.

This CDR3 is CASESSGRYEQYF. The CDR3 nucleotides are TGTGCCAGCGAATCTAGCGGGCGATACGAGCAGTACTTC. The chain joins TRBV28 to TRBJ2-7, with 8 positions matching TRBD2. This CDR3 has 13 amino acids. In germline, CDR1 is MDHEN, CDR2 SYDVKM. J lost 4 bases, V lost 8 bases, and 7 bases had no gene match.

J is TRBJ1-2 and V is TRBV4-2, with D perhaps TRBD1 (6 bases). CDR1 LGHNA and CDR2 YNFKEQ come from the germline V gene. CDR3 length: 13 amino acids. Trimming left V 1 base short and J 3 bases short, with 6 bases between. CDR3 sequence (DNA): TGTGCCAGCAGCCAAGGGACAGACTATGGCTACACCTTC. Encoded protein: CASSQGTDYGYTF.

This clone came up once. The chain uses TRBV27 and TRBJ2-7; D gene ambiguous. Germline assignment: CDR1 MNHEY and CDR2 SMNVEV (reference sequence). The CDR3 loop spans 11 amino acids. V was shortened by 8 bases and J by 6 bases, with 11 bases between the two germline ends. In DNA form, the CDR3 reads TGTGCCAGCGGATCCCAGGTCGAGCAGTACTTC. It translates to CASGSQVEQYF.

In this sample, this clone turned up a few times. The chain combines TRBV6-5 with TRBJ2-7, with a weak D call TRBD1 (5 bases). V lost 6 bases and J lost 6, with 18 bases in between. Germline V gene sequence: CDR1 MNHEY, CDR2 SVGAGI. This CDR3 spans 14 amino acids. In DNA form, the CDR3 reads TGTGCCAGCAGAGGGGAACAGGTTTGGACCGAGCAGTACTTC. This translates into CASRGEQVWTEQYF.